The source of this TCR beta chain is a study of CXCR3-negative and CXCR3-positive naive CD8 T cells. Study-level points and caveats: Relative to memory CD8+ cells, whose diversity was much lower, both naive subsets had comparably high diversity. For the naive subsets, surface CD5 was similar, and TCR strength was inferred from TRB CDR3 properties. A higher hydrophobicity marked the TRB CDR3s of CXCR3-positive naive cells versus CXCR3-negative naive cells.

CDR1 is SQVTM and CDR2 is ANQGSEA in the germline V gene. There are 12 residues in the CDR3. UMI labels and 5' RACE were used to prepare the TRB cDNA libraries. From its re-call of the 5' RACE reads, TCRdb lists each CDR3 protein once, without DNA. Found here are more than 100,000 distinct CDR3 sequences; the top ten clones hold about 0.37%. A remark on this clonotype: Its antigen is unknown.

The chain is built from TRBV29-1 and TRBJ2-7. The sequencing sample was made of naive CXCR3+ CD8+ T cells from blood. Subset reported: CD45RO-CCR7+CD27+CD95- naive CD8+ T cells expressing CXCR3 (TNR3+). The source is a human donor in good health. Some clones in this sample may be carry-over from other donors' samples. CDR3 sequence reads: CSVEMEAYEQYF.